Below, one TCR beta chain is given with its context. Original processing methods: It was from reference gene primer amplification that nucleated cell counts were estimated. The repertoire was sequenced with immunoSEQ multiplex PCR; TCRdb's copy has only in-frame clones and lacks some. Clone size and V and J calls were adopted from that table, with D and trimming inferred from the DNA. The table lists about 240,000 clones, approximately 83% of them singletons. This sample was included in a study of blood T cell repertoires in COVID-19. Study summary: The cDNA or gDNA used as material had been derived from T cells, B-cell-depleted T cells, or PBMCs.

Ages ranged from about 18 to 100 years, with residence in 24 US areas. Participants' reported clinical history set cohort assignment. Trimming took off 4 bases at V and 4 bases at J, with 17 bases between the two ends. The CDR3 is 15 residues long. In germline, CDR1 is LGHDT, CDR2 YNNKEL (reference sequence). This sequence was found in a woman in her 40s with acute COVID-19. Sequences were obtained from PBMCs or T cells enriched from blood (not recorded which). This sequence joins TRBV3-1 (or the pseudogene TRBV3-2) and TRBJ2-7; D gene unclear. The CDR3 sequence is CASSRTNVGVYEQYF. The CDR3 DNA sequence: TGTGCCAGCAGCCGAACCAATGTCGGAGTTTACGAGCAGTACTTC.